This TCR beta chain was profiled in a study of cytomegalovirus exposure and HLA in healthy donors. Overall study findings and caveats: A later analysis found that most CMV-associated TCR beta chains appeared HLA-restricted. Diagnosis of cytomegalovirus status made by the classifier reportedly showed high specificity and sensitivity. Listed as cytomegalovirus-associated were 150 to 200 TCR beta chains.

Researchers ran the PCR with 60 Vbeta and 13 Jbeta primers. Method: immunoSEQ multiplex PCR; TCRdb's copy keeps in-frame clones and lacks some. The table has 150,000 to 200,000 clones, roughly 73% seen once. This clone was recorded only once. Its antigen is currently unknown. The clonotype was recovered from a female donor in good health and CMV-seronegative. The sequencing input was PBMCs.

CDR3 nucleotides: TGCGCCAGCAGCCAGGCCAGGGTGGAGGGCGGCTACACCTTC. This codes for CASSQARVEGGYTF. The chain recombines TRBV4-1 with TRBJ1-2; possibly TRBD1 for D (5 bases). The CDR3 is 14 amino acids. The V gene lost 3 bases and the J gene lost 8 bases, with 16 bases spanning the gap. Germline assignment: CDR1 MGHRA and CDR2 YSYEKL.